Listed below are T cell receptor beta chains from one sample, sequenced in a study of Ad26.COV2.S vaccination and SARS-CoV-2 variants. Generated by immunoSEQ multiplex PCR, the TCRdb table keeps only in-frame clones and is missing some. The sample has about 470,000 clones; about 90% are singletons. The sample here was peripheral blood, taken in a trial of Ad26.COV2.S vaccine versus placebo. The receptor source for this set is a person aged 18 to 65 who received the Ad26.COV2.S COVID-19 vaccine or a placebo. The CDR3 runs from the conserved cysteine through the conserved F or W. D genes are given only for firm matches.

v_gene	j_gene	d_gene	CDR3nt	CDR3aa
TRBV30	TRBJ2-3	.	TGTGCCTGGAGTGTATCGGCCGCGACAGGTACGCAGTATTTT	CAWSVSAATGTQYF
TRBV28	TRBJ2-1	.	TGTGCCAGCAGTCGCGGTCTTACAGGGAGAGTGTACAATGAGCAGTTCTTC	CASSRGLTGRVYNEQFF
TRBV5-6	TRBJ2-7	TRBD1	TGTGCCAGCACCGTGGCACAGGGGTTCCACGAGCAGTACTTC	CASTVAQGFHEQYF
TRBV5-6	TRBJ2-7	TRBD2	TGTGCCAGCAGCTTGGCCCTAGCGGGTATTACCTACGAGCAGTACTTC	CASSLALAGITYEQYF
TRBV4-3	TRBJ2-6	.	TGCGCCAGCAGCCAAGATCGGGGAATCTCTGGGGCCAACGTCCTGACTTTC	CASSQDRGISGANVLTF
TRBV7-2	TRBJ1-6	TRBD1	TGTGCCAGCAGCTCCGGGACAGCTAGTTCACCCCTCCACTTT	CASSSGTASSPLHF
TRBV28	TRBJ1-5	TRBD1	TGTGCCAGCAGAACGGCCTGGGGACAGTCGTTTCAGCCCCAGCATTTT	CASRTAWGQSFQPQHF
TRBV9	TRBJ2-5	TRBD2	TGTGCCAGCAGCAATAGCGGGGCCCAAGAGACCCAGTACTTC	CASSNSGAQETQYF
TRBV2	TRBJ2-3	TRBD2	TGTGCCAGCGGTGGGGCTAGCGGGAGCCCAGATACGCAGTATTTT	CASGGASGSPDTQYF
TRBV7-2	TRBJ1-4	.	TGTGCCAGCAGCGAAAGCAGGGTGCAGAGACTGTTTTTT	CASSESRVQRLFF
TRBV30	TRBJ2-3	.	TGTGCCTGGAGTAGGGGGGGCGCGGCTTACAGCACAGATACGCAGTATTTT	CAWSRGGAAYSTDTQYF